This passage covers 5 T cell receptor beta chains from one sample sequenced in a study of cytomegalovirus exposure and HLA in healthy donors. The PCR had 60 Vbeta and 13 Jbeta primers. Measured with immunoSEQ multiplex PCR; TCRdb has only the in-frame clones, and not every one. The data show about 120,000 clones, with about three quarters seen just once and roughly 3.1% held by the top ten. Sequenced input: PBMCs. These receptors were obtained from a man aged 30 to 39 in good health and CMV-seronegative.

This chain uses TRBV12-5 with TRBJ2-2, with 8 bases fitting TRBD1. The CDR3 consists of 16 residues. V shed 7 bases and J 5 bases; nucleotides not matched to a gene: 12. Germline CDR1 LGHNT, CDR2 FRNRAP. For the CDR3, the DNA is TGTGCTAGTGCTAACGGACAGGGCCTCTCGACCGGGGAGCTGTTTTTT. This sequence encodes CASANGQGLSTGELFF.

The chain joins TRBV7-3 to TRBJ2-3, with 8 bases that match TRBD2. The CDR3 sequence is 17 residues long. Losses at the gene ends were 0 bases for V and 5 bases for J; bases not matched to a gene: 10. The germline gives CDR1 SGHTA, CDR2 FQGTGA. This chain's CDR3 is CASSLTTGGGRLDTQYF. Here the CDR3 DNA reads TGTGCCAGCAGCTTAACGACGGGGGGGGGCCGATTAGATACGCAGTATTTT.

For the CDR3, the DNA is TGTGCCAGCTGGACAGGGTATCAGCCCCAGCATTTT. Protein: CASWTGYQPQHF. The rearrangement links TRBV27 to TRBJ1-5; TRBD1 agrees at 8 bases. This CDR3 is 12 amino acids long. The V segment lost 8 bases and the J segment 5 bases; nucleotides outside the gene matches: 2. Germline CDR1 reads MNHEY; CDR2 reads SMNVEV (reference sequence).

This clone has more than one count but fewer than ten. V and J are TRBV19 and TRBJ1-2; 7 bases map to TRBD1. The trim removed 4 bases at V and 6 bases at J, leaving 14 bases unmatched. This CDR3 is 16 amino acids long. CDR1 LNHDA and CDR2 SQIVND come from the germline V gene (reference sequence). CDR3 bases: TGTGCCAGTAGTAAAGGGGGCTCTATCCCTCCTAATGGCTACACCTTC. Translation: CASSKGGSIPPNGYTF.

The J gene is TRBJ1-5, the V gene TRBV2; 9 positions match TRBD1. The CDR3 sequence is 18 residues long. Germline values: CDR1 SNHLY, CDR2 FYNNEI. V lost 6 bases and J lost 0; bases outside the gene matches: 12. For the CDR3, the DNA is TGTGCCAGCAGCGAAACCACAGGGGGCAGGGATAGCAATCAGCCCCAGCATTTT. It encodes CASSETTGGRDSNQPQHF.